The rows below give T cell receptor beta chains drawn from one sample of a study of blood T cell repertoires in COVID-19. Sequencing used immunoSEQ multiplex PCR; TCRdb keeps in-frame clones, though not all of them. The sample shows 140,000 to 150,000 clones, roughly 90% of them seen only once. Material for sequencing was PBMCs or T cells enriched from blood (not recorded which). Source of these receptors: a man over 45 who had recovered from COVID-19. Both conserved end residues are part of each CDR3. The D gene is left open where the match is weak. Clone size is shown for a subset of rows, as once, few, many or a class of expanded clone.

j_call v_call clone_size d_call cdr3_nt cdr3_aa
TRBJ1-3 TRBV24-1 NA TRBD1 TGTGCCACCAGTGACCCCAGACAGGGGGAAAACACCATATATTTT CATSDPRQGENTIYF
TRBJ1-3 TRBV30 NA TRBD1 TGTGCCTGGACAGGGACAGGGGGAAACACCATATATTTT CAWTGTGGNTIYF
TRBJ2-1 TRBV5-1 NA TRBD1 TGCGCCAGCAGCTTCATACCAGGGGGCGTTGCTGAGCAGTTCTTC CASSFIPGGVAEQFF
TRBJ2-3 TRBV3-1/TRBV3-2 NA TRBD2 TGTGCCAGCAGCCAAGGAGCGGGGGGGCAGTCTACGCAGTATTTT CASSQGAGGQSTQYF
TRBJ2-1 TRBV11-2 NA TRBD1 TGTGCCAGCAGCTTAGGACAGGGGTACAATGAGCAGTTCTTC CASSLGQGYNEQFF
TRBJ1-4 TRBV30 NA TRBD1 TGTGCCTGGAGGGCTACGGGACAGAAGAATGAAAAACTGTTTTTT CAWRATGQKNEKLFF
TRBJ2-3 TRBV5-4 NA TRBD2 TGTGCCAGCAGCAGTACTAGCGGGGGAAATACGCAGTATTTT CASSSTSGGNTQYF
TRBJ1-1 TRBV9 NA TRBD1 TGTGCCAGCAGCCTTTATCCTGGGACAGGGGGTATGAACACTGAAGCTTTCTTT CASSLYPGTGGMNTEAFF
TRBJ2-6 TRBV5-1 few TRBD1 TGCGCCAGCAGCCTAGACAGGGGGCTTTTCTCTGGGGCCAACGTCCTGACTTTC CASSLDRGLFSGANVLTF
TRBJ2-5 TRBV5-1 NA NA TGCGCCAGCAGCTTCGAACTAAAGACCCAGTACTTC CASSFELKTQYF
TRBJ2-3 TRBV7-8 NA NA TGTGCCAGCAGCATCGAGGGCTCCTTCCTCACAGATACGCAGTATTTT CASSIEGSFLTDTQYF
TRBJ2-1 TRBV12-3/TRBV12-4 NA NA TGTGCCAGCAGTTTAGTAGCGTGGCATGAGCAGTTCTTC CASSLVAWHEQFF
TRBJ1-3 TRBV28 NA NA TGTGCCAGCAGGGACAGCTCTGGAAACACCATATATTTT CASRDSSGNTIYF
TRBJ1-1 TRBV24-1 few NA TGTGCCACCCGTACCCAGGGCCACAACACTGAAGCTTTCTTT CATRTQGHNTEAFF
TRBJ2-5 TRBV5-4 NA NA TGTGCCAGCACCGCCCCAGGGTCCTTTGAGGCCCAGTACTTC CASTAPGSFEAQYF
TRBJ1-3 TRBV5-1 NA TRBD1 TGCGCCAGCAGCGATGACAGGGCGGTTGGAAACACCATATATTTT CASSDDRAVGNTIYF
TRBJ1-1 TRBV5-4 NA NA TGTGCCAGCAGTCAGGGACACCGGAACACTGAAGCTTTCTTT CASSQGHRNTEAFF
TRBJ1-6 TRBV27 few NA TGTGCCAGCAGTTTAAAGGTACAGCTTAATTCACCCCTCCACTTT CASSLKVQLNSPLHF
TRBJ2-4 TRBV6-5 NA NA TGTGCCAGCAGTTACTCGGACAACAAAAACATTCAGTACTTC CASSYSDNKNIQYF
TRBJ1-1 TRBV14 NA NA TGTGCCAGCAGTCGGGGGTTGAACACTGAAGCTTTCTTT CASSRGLNTEAFF
TRBJ1-2 TRBV4-2 NA NA TGTGCCAGCAGCCACCCGTTTGAGGGGAGGAACTATGGCTACACCTTC CASSHPFEGRNYGYTF
TRBJ2-2 TRBV18 NA NA TGTGCCAGCTCACCACGCGGCGGACAGAACACCGGGGAGCTGTTTTTT CASSPRGGQNTGELFF
TRBJ1-6 TRBV30 NA NA TGTGCCCGAGGACGGGGGAGCTCCTATAATTCACCCCTCCACTTT CARGRGSSYNSPLHF
TRBJ2-5 TRBV28 NA NA TGTGCCAGCCAGACGGTGGGGAGGGAGACCCAGTACTTC CASQTVGRETQYF
TRBJ2-3 TRBV6-5 NA TRBD2 TGTGCCAGCAGACTAGCGGGGGGGCCAGATACGCAGTATTTT CASRLAGGPDTQYF
TRBJ1-5 TRBV19 NA NA TGTGCCAGTAGTTCCCGGACATTAAGTCAGCCCCAGCATTTT CASSSRTLSQPQHF
TRBJ1-5 TRBV28 NA TRBD1 TGTGCCAGCAGTTTAATGGCAGGGGGCTTGGGCAATCAGCCCCAGCATTTT CASSLMAGGLGNQPQHF
TRBJ2-7 TRBV15 NA NA TGTGCCACCAGCAGAGATCCGTACGAGCAGTACTTC CATSRDPYEQYF
TRBJ1-1 TRBV18 once TRBD1 TGTGCCAGCTCACGTCCCGGGACAGGTAACACTGAAGCTTTCTTT CASSRPGTGNTEAFF
TRBJ2-1 TRBV7-2 NA TRBD1 TGTGCCAGCAGCTTAGTTAGGGGAGCAGGGGGTGAGCAGTTCTTC CASSLVRGAGGEQFF
TRBJ2-2 TRBV5-8 few TRBD2 TGTGCCAGCAGCTTCGCTGAACTAGCGGGAGCTAACACCGGGGAGCTGTTTTTT CASSFAELAGANTGELFF
TRBJ1-4 TRBV6-2/TRBV6-3 NA NA TGTGCCAGCAGCCTCAGGATTTCAAATGAAAAACTGTTTTTT CASSLRISNEKLFF
TRBJ1-3 TRBV6-5 NA NA TGTGCCAGCACCCAGGGGTTCTCTGGAAACACCATATATTTT CASTQGFSGNTIYF
TRBJ2-1 TRBV28 once TRBD2 TGTGCCAGCAGTTCGACTAGCGGTAGAACCTACAATGAGCAGTTCTTC CASSSTSGRTYNEQFF
TRBJ2-3 TRBV2 once TRBD2 TGTGCCAGCAGGGGACTAGCGGGGGGGTCCCGTAGCACAGATACGCAGTATTTT CASRGLAGGSRSTDTQYF
TRBJ2-7 TRBV7-2 NA TRBD1 TGTGCCAGCAGCCTCTCGAGAGGACAGGGAGACGAGCAGTACTTC CASSLSRGQGDEQYF
TRBJ1-4 TRBV4-3 NA NA TGCGCCAGCAGCCGAGAACAGGGAACGAGGGCTCGTCTGTTTTTT CASSREQGTRARLFF
TRBJ1-5 TRBV18 NA NA TGTGCCAGCTCACACCAAACAGGGTTTGGGAATCAGCCCCAGCATTTT CASSHQTGFGNQPQHF
TRBJ1-1 TRBV12-3/TRBV12-4 NA NA TGTGCCAGCAGTTTTGGAGGGCCCACTGAAGCTTTCTTT CASSFGGPTEAFF
TRBJ2-2 TRBV27 NA TRBD2 TGTGCCAGCAGCCGGACTAGCGGGAGGGCGGGCACCGGGGAGCTGTTTTTT CASSRTSGRAGTGELFF
TRBJ1-1 TRBV7-2 once TRBD1 TGTGCCAGCAGCTTAACGACAGGGAGGAACACTGAAGCTTTCTTT CASSLTTGRNTEAFF
TRBJ2-5 TRBV7-9 NA TRBD2 TGTGCCAGCGGGCTAGCGGGGCCAGAGACCCAGTACTTC CASGLAGPETQYF
TRBJ2-2 TRBV7-3 NA TRBD2 TGTGCCAGCAGCTCTAGCGGGGGGTCCAACACCGGGGAGCTGTTTTTT CASSSSGGSNTGELFF
TRBJ1-6 TRBV5-5 NA TRBD1 TGTGCCAGCAGCTTGTCCGACAGGGCAAATAATTCACCCCTCCACTTT CASSLSDRANNSPLHF
TRBJ2-3 TRBV7-9 once NA TGTGCCAGCAACTACTACTCCACCGAGTATTTT CASNYYSTEYF
TRBJ2-3 TRBV2 NA TRBD1 TGTGCCAGGGGGGTAGGACAGGGCACAGATACGCAGTATTTT CARGVGQGTDTQYF
TRBJ1-4 TRBV15 few TRBD1 TGTGCCACCAGCAGAGAAGGGACAGGGTGGGAAAAACTGTTTTTT CATSREGTGWEKLFF
TRBJ2-2 TRBV7-3 few NA TGTGCCAGCAGTTTCCTTCCGGGAGCTAGTACCGGGGAGCTGTTTTTT CASSFLPGASTGELFF